The rows below give T cell receptor beta chains drawn from one sample of a study of beta chain features in type 1 diabetes. TCRdb's table, derived via immunoSEQ multiplex PCR, lists solely in-frame clones and lacks some. This table has 300,000 to 350,000 clones, around 9.7% appearing once. Sample: central memory CD4+ T cells from blood. These receptors came from a young man with type 1 diabetes. Both conserved end residues are part of each CDR3. D genes are given only for firm matches. Clone size, where shown, is once, few, many, or a class for clones that have expanded.

NA,TRBV11-2,NA,TRBJ1-2,TGTGCCAGCAGCTTAGAATTTGCGGGGAGCTATGGCTACACCTTC,CASSLEFAGSYGYTF
NA,TRBV28,NA,TRBJ1-1,TGTGCCAGCAGTTTCTCGGGCGAAACTGAAGCTTTCTTT,CASSFSGETEAFF
few,TRBV7-2,NA,TRBJ1-2,TGTGCCAGCAGCTTAGGGCAGAACTATGGCTACACCTTC,CASSLGQNYGYTF
few,TRBV29-1,NA,TRBJ2-3,TGCAGCGTTGTAGACAGAGCTCGAGATACGCAGTATTTT,CSVVDRARDTQYF
NA,TRBV6-5,NA,TRBJ1-2,TGTGCCAGCAGTTATCAAGGCGGCTACACCTTC,CASSYQGGYTF
many,TRBV15,NA,TRBJ2-4,TGTGCCACCAGCAGAGTGAGCCGTCTCGACATTCAGTACTTC,CATSRVSRLDIQYF
NA,TRBV9,NA,TRBJ2-3,TGTGCCAGCAGCGACAGGGGAGGCGCAGATACGCAGTATTTT,CASSDRGGADTQYF
NA,TRBV14,TRBD1,TRBJ1-1,TGTGCCAGCAGCCGCGTGGGACAGCAATTACAGAACACTGAAGCTTTCTTT,CASSRVGQQLQNTEAFF
NA,TRBV11-2,TRBD1,TRBJ1-1,TGTGCCAGCAGCCATCCCGGAGCCAGGGGGCGAGCCAAAGCTTTCTTT,CASSHPGARGRAKAFF
few,TRBV7-2,TRBD2,TRBJ2-3,TGTGCCAGCAGCTCCCGACGGGGGGACACAGATACGCAGTATTTT,CASSSRRGDTDTQYF
NA,TRBV30,NA,TRBJ2-3,TGTGCCTGGAACAGGCACACAGATACGCAGTATTTT,CAWNRHTDTQYF
NA,TRBV6-6,TRBD1,TRBJ2-2,TGTGCCAGCGCTAGACCAGGACAGGGGGACACCGGGGAGCTGTTTTTT,CASARPGQGDTGELFF
few,TRBV29-1,NA,TRBJ2-7,TGCAGCGTTCAAATCCGGGACCCCTACGAGCAGTACTTC,CSVQIRDPYEQYF
NA,TRBV9,NA,TRBJ2-7,TGTGCCAGCAGCGTATCCGGGGATTCCCTGGGCGAGCAGTACTTC,CASSVSGDSLGEQYF
NA,TRBV19,TRBD1,TRBJ2-6,TGTGCCAGTAGACTGACAGGGACCGGGGCCAACGTCCTGACTTTC,CASRLTGTGANVLTF
few,TRBV6-5,NA,TRBJ2-6,TGTGCCAGCAGTTTAGGCCACTCTGGGGCCAACGTCCTGACTTTC,CASSLGHSGANVLTF
NA,TRBV2,NA,TRBJ2-3,TGTGCCAGCAGTGGCGATAGGGAAGATACGCAGTATTTT,CASSGDREDTQYF
NA,TRBV9,NA,TRBJ2-3,TGTGCCAGCAGCTTAGAGGGCTCTAGCCCCCCAGATACGCAGTATTTT,CASSLEGSSPPDTQYF
NA,TRBV11-2,NA,TRBJ1-2,TGTGCCAGCAGCTCCGAGGGCTCCGGCTACACCTTC,CASSSEGSGYTF
NA,TRBV14,NA,TRBJ2-1,TGTGCCAGCAGCCCTCCGACACCACCACCGTTGTTCTTC,CASSPPTPPPLFF
NA,TRBV11-2,TRBD1,TRBJ1-1,TGTGCCAGCAGCTTAGCGCTTGGACAGGGGGCGGGTGAAGCTTTCTTT,CASSLALGQGAGEAFF
few,TRBV29-1,NA,TRBJ2-2,TGCAGCGTCCGGTCCGCGGCCACGAACACCGGGGAGCTGTTTTTT,CSVRSAATNTGELFF
NA,TRBV9,NA,TRBJ2-2,TGTGCCAGCAACCGCGGGGCTTTGAACACCGGGGAGCTGTTTTTT,CASNRGALNTGELFF
few,TRBV9,NA,TRBJ2-2,TGTGCCAGCAGCCCACTGGGGGACACCGGGGAGCTGTTTTTT,CASSPLGDTGELFF
NA,TRBV5-1,TRBD1,TRBJ2-5,TGCGCCAGCAGCGGGACAGGTCGTCAAGAGACCCAGTACTTC,CASSGTGRQETQYF
NA,TRBV11-2,TRBD1,TRBJ1-6,TGTGCCAGCAGATATCAGGGGGGAGGATATAATTCACCCCTCCACTTT,CASRYQGGGYNSPLHF
few,TRBV2,NA,TRBJ1-1,TGTGCCAGCAGTGGGCGGGGAATGAACACTGAAGCTTTCTTT,CASSGRGMNTEAFF
few,TRBV13,NA,TRBJ1-4,TGTGCCAGCAGCTTAGGACAGGCCTCATATGAAAAACTGTTTTTT,CASSLGQASYEKLFF